Described below is a single TCR beta chain sequence and its context. No antigen is known for it. The entry originates in a study of regulatory dendritic cells for organ transplantation. The wider study: Regulatory dendritic cells came from monocytes given vitamin D3 and IL-10.

This CDR3 comprises 13 residues. From germline, CDR1 is SGHNT and CDR2 YYREEE (reference sequence). V was clipped by 0 bases and J by 6 bases, with 10 bases between them. Sorted subsets were CFSE-labeled and cultured approximately 5 days with allogeneic dendritic cells. Naive CD45RA+ and memory CD45RO+ CD4+ or CD8+ T cells were FACS-sorted. The protocol was immunoSEQ multiplex PCR, while the TCRdb copy is restricted to in-frame clones and leaves out a portion. The table has some 12,000 clones, roughly 60% seen once. Notes on the study in general: Memory T cells were less diverse than naive, with memory CD8+ most oligoclonal.

This sequence joins TRBV5-4 and TRBJ2-7; possible D gene TRBD1, 6 bases. This sequence originates from a human donor in good health. Sequenced input: naive CD8+ T cells from blood cultured with dendritic cells. The subset here: CD45RA+ naive T cells. CDR3: CASSLEDSTEQYF. In nucleotides, the CDR3 is TGTGCCAGCAGCTTGGAGGACAGTACCGAGCAGTACTTC.